This T cell receptor (beta chain) was captured by sequencing in a study of control samples from healthy donors and cancer patients. The CDR3 loop spans 15 amino acids. The V gene's germline CDR1 is SGHRS and CDR2 YFSETQ. Unmatched junction bases numbered 8, after V lost 7 bases and J lost 8 bases. Only in-frame clones appear in the TCRdb table, and some are missing; sequencing was by immunoSEQ multiplex PCR. This table lists fewer than 250,000 clones. Sequenced input: blood. This TCR was sampled from a woman aged 25-40 years in good health. The J gene is TRBJ2-1, the V gene TRBV5-1, with 14 nucleotides matching TRBD2. CDR3 in DNA: TGCGCCAGCGTGGGACTAGCGGGGGTTCAGCATGAGCAGTTCTTC. It encodes CASVGLAGVQHEQFF.